This TCR beta chain is from a study of OX40 agonist ivuxolimab in advanced cancers. Study at large: Three patients, one with hepatocellular carcinoma and two with cutaneous melanoma, responded partially.

The CDR3 is made up of 11 amino acids. Germline-derived CDR1 and CDR2 are MNHNS and SASEGT. V lost 4 bases, J lost 16 bases, and 3 bases stayed unmatched. Profiled with immunoSEQ multiplex PCR; TCRdb holds only in-frame clones, not every one. The sample shows 100,000 or so clones, 90% of them seen only once. This clonotype was obtained from an adult with an advanced solid tumor such as melanoma, head and neck, liver or kidney cancer. The source was CD4+ or CD8+ T cells sorted from blood, collected in a trial of the OX40 agonist ivuxolimab. The chain joins TRBV6-1 to TRBJ2-1; 11 bases are shared with TRBD2. CDR3: CASSALAGAFF. The DNA of the CDR3 is TGTGCCAGCAGTGCACTAGCGGGAGCTTTCTTC.